Shown below are 20 T cell receptor beta chains from a single sample sequenced in a study of OX40 agonist ivuxolimab in advanced cancers. Sequenced by immunoSEQ multiplex PCR; TCRdb stores in-frame clones only, minus some. The sample records roughly 90,000 clones, more than 80% being singletons. The source material was CD4+ or CD8+ T cells sorted from blood, sampled in a trial of the OX40 agonist ivuxolimab. Receptors were obtained from an adult with an advanced solid tumor such as melanoma, head and neck, liver or kidney cancer.

The chain uses TRBV6-6 and TRBJ2-7; a weak D match, TRBD1 (7 bases). CDR1 is MNHNY, CDR2 SVGAGI, per germline (reference sequence). Trimming took off 5 bases at V and 5 bases at J, with 19 bases between the two ends. This CDR3 is built from 15 residues. CDR3 amino acids: CASSPRGQGGNEQYF. DNA of the CDR3: TGTGCCAGCAGTCCTAGGGGGCAGGGAGGTAACGAGCAGTACTTC.

The V and J genes are TRBV6-1 and TRBJ1-1; possible D gene TRBD1, 6 bases. This CDR3 contains 13 residues. The V end lost 7 bases, the J end lost 2 bases, and 11 bases lay between the germline ends. Looked up from germline, CDR1 is MNHNS and CDR2 is SASEGT. The CDR3 coding sequence is TGTGCCAGCACCCCTGGGGGCAACACTGAAGCTTTCTTT. This translates into CASTPGGNTEAFF.

The table lists this clone with a count of one. The chain uses TRBV5-4 and TRBJ2-2; 8 bases line up with TRBD1. The CDR3 covers 15 residues. With 4 bases clipped from V and 4 bases from J, the junction kept 6 bases outside the gene matches. Germline V lookup: CDR1 SGHNT, CDR2 YYREEE (reference sequence). The CDR3: CASSVRDRTTGELFF. CDR3 in DNA: TGTGCCAGCAGCGTCCGGGACAGGACCACCGGGGAGCTGTTTTTT. The full variable domain, with the rest looked up from reference TRBV5-4 and TRBJ2-2, is ETGVTQSPTHLIKTRGQQVTLRCSSQSGHNTVSWYQQALGQGPQFIFQYYREEENGRGNFPPRFSGLQFPNYSSELNVNALELDDSALYLCASSVRDRTTGELFFGEGSRLTVL.

The chain uses TRBV7-8 and TRBJ1-5, with D uncertain. Trimming cost V 1 base and J 7 bases, with 8 bases left between them. Germline assignment: CDR1 SGHVS and CDR2 FQNEAQ. This CDR3 comprises 13 residues. The CDR3 spells CASSLVSGQPQHF. In nucleotides, the CDR3 is TGTGCCAGCAGCTTAGTTTCGGGGCAGCCCCAGCATTTT. Based on the CDR3 plus reference TRBV7-8 and TRBJ1-5, the full variable domain is GAGVSQSPRYKVAKRGQDVALRCDPISGHVSLFWYQQALGQGPEFLTYFQNEAQLDKSGLPSDRFFAERPEGSVSTLKIQRTQQEDSAVYLCASSLVSGQPQHFGDGTRLSIL.

The CDR3: CASSGFTTGYEQYF. The CDR3 DNA is TGTGCCAGCAGCGGATTCACTACAGGTTACGAGCAGTACTTC. This chain uses TRBV7-9 with TRBJ2-5; TRBD1 is a possible D gene (5 bases). The J call may be faulty, since TRBJ2-7 better matches the DNA end. This CDR3 contains 14 residues. CDR1 SEHNR and CDR2 FQNEAQ come from the germline V gene (reference sequence).

The chain couples TRBV6-6 to TRBJ2-3; 7 positions agree with TRBD1. Germline V CDR1 and CDR2: MNHNY, SVGAGI (reference sequence). This CDR3 has 13 amino acids. Germline trimming cut 10 bases from V and 2 bases from J; bases unmatched to any gene: 6. The CDR3 DNA is TGTGCCACTTCGACAGGGTCCACAGATACGCAGTATTTT. It encodes CATSTGSTDTQYF.

The chain recombines TRBV30 with TRBJ2-1, with no clear D. Germline V gene sequence: CDR1 GTSNPN, CDR2 SVGIG (reference sequence). The CDR3 totals 11 residues. V was pared by 4 bases and J by 5 bases, with 6 bases between. This CDR3 reads CAWNGNNEQFF. CDR3 sequence (DNA): TGTGCCTGGAACGGAAACAATGAGCAGTTCTTC.

The rearrangement joins TRBV11-3 to TRBJ2-7, with TRBD2 matching over 11 bases. Germline CDR1 and CDR2: SGHNT and YENEEA. V lost 5 bases and J lost 6; bases outside the gene matches: 12. The CDR3 is made up of 16 amino acids. The CDR3 here is CASSIGTSGGGGEQYF. Written as DNA, the CDR3 is TGTGCCAGCAGCATCGGGACTAGCGGAGGGGGGGGCGAGCAGTACTTC.

V usage is TRBV5-4 and J usage is TRBJ2-3, with D unclear. In germline, CDR1 is SGHNT, CDR2 YYREEE (reference sequence). The CDR3 sequence is 12 residues long. With 2 bases removed from V and 2 bases from J, the gap between germline ends came to 3 bases. The CDR3 loop is CASSFSTDTQYF. CDR3 DNA sequence: TGTGCCAGCAGCTTTTCCACAGATACGCAGTATTTT. Supplemented by reference TRBV5-4 and TRBJ2-3, the full variable domain reads ETGVTQSPTHLIKTRGQQVTLRCSSQSGHNTVSWYQQALGQGPQFIFQYYREEENGRGNFPPRFSGLQFPNYSSELNVNALELDDSALYLCASSFSTDTQYFGPGTRLTVL.

The chain is built from TRBV27 and TRBJ2-3; D ambiguous. From germline, CDR1 is MNHEY and CDR2 SMNVEV (reference sequence). V was clipped by 2 bases and J by 3 bases, with 18 bases between them. This CDR3 has 17 residues. The CDR3 spells CASSLAVASSATDTQYF. In DNA, the CDR3 is TGTGCCAGCAGTTTAGCCGTAGCAAGTTCAGCTACAGATACGCAGTATTTT.

The chain couples TRBV30 to TRBJ2-7; 9 bases match TRBD2. This CDR3 contains 14 residues. Germline V gene data show CDR1 as GTSNPN and CDR2 as SVGIG (reference sequence). The V gene end was trimmed by 4 bases and the J gene end by 5 bases; junction bases not matched to a gene: 9. The CDR3 DNA reads as TGTGCCTGGAACGAGGGACTAGCTATCGACGAGCAGTACTTC. It specifies CAWNEGLAIDEQYF.

The chain joins TRBV19 to TRBJ2-2, with D possibly TRBD2 on 5 matching bases. V lost 5 bases and J lost 9, with 13 bases in between. CDR3 length: 13 amino acids. Per the germline V gene, CDR1 is LNHDA and CDR2 is SQIVND (reference sequence). This chain's CDR3 is CASSSLGVWELFF. The CDR3 region has the DNA TGTGCCAGTAGTTCCCTCGGGGTGTGGGAGCTGTTTTTT.

This clone has just one count. The chain recombines TRBV9 with TRBJ2-3, with D possibly being TRBD1 or TRBD2 (6 bases each). Germline loops: CDR1 SGDLS, CDR2 YYNGEE. The length of the CDR3 is 15 residues. Deletions cut 1 base from V and 2 bases from J, with 11 bases between. The CDR3 region is CASSVRGDTTDTQYF. The CDR3 DNA reads TGTGCCAGCAGCGTAAGGGGGGACACCACAGATACGCAGTATTTT.

The chain joins TRBV28 to TRBJ1-2; 7 positions agree with TRBD1. CDR1 and CDR2 from the germline V gene are MDHEN and SYDVKM. J was trimmed by 1 base and V by 7 bases; bases with no gene match: 3. The CDR3 contains 13 residues. The DNA for the CDR3 is TGTGCCAGCACCCAGGGGGGTAACTATGGCTACACCTTC. This gives the protein CASTQGGNYGYTF.

This chain connects TRBV11-3 to TRBJ1-1; D is unresolved. Germline lookup yields CDR1 SGHNT and CDR2 YENEEA. The CDR3 extends over 12 amino acids. The V end was cut by 3 bases, the J end by 5 bases, with 7 bases between. The CDR3 region has the DNA TGTGCCAGCAGCTTCTCGACAACTGAAGCTTTCTTT. Translated, it gives CASSFSTTEAFF. Variable domain in full (rest from reference TRBV11-3 and TRBJ1-1): EAGVVQSPRYKIIEKKQPVAFWCNPISGHNTLYWYLQNLGQGPELLIRYENEEAVDDSQLPKDRFSAERLKGVDSTLKIQPAELGDSAVYLCASSFSTTEAFFGQGTRLTVV.

This rearrangement joins TRBV7-6 to TRBJ2-3; D remains unclear. V lost 2 bases and J lost 0, with 6 bases in between. Germline CDR1 SGHVS, CDR2 FNYEAQ. This CDR3 is built from 14 residues. Written as DNA, the CDR3 is TGTGCCAGCAGCTTAACCACGAGCACAGATACGCAGTATTTT. Translating it yields CASSLTTSTDTQYF. The whole variable domain, filled in from reference TRBV7-6 and TRBJ2-3, reads GAGVSQSPRYKVTKRGQDVALRCDPISGHVSLYWYRQALGQGPEFLTYFNYEAQQDKSGLPNDRFSAERPEGSISTLTIQRTEQRDSAMYRCASSLTTSTDTQYFGPGTRLTVL.

This clone was found once. The chain uses TRBV5-1 and TRBJ2-3, with D uncertain. The CDR3 sequence is 13 residues long. Trimming stripped 5 bases from V and 4 bases from J, with 11 bases between. Germline V gene sequence: CDR1 SGHRS, CDR2 YFSETQ. CDR3 coding DNA: TGCGCCAGCAGGGCCCGAGGCCCAGATACGCAGTATTTT. As protein: CASRARGPDTQYF.

CDR3 coding DNA: TGTGCCAGCACCTCAGGACGGACAGGTTCTAATGAGCAGTTCTTC. Its translation is CASTSGRTGSNEQFF. The chain carries TRBV13 and TRBJ2-1, with 7 bases identical to TRBD1. CDR1 PRHDT and CDR2 FYEKMQ come from the germline V gene (reference sequence). Losses at the gene ends were 7 bases for V and 7 bases for J; bases not matched to a gene: 13. The CDR3 extends over 15 amino acids.

This chain links TRBV11-1 with TRBJ2-1; D is uncertain. Germline loops: CDR1 SGHAT, CDR2 FQDESV (reference sequence). The germline V and J ends were trimmed by 2 bases and 3 bases, with 11 bases remaining between them. The CDR3 loop spans 15 amino acids. CDR3 sequence: CASSLRTDLYNEQFF. The DNA of the CDR3 is TGTGCCAGCAGCTTAAGAACGGATCTCTACAATGAGCAGTTCTTC.

V and J are TRBV11-2 and TRBJ1-1, with unresolved D. Looked up from germline, CDR1 is SGHAT and CDR2 is FQNNGV. The CDR3 is made up of 14 amino acids. Trimming left V 3 bases short and J 4 bases short, with 12 bases between. CDR3 amino acids: CASSFVEYGTEAFF. DNA of the CDR3: TGTGCCAGCAGCTTTGTTGAGTATGGCACTGAAGCTTTCTTT.